The rows below give T cell receptor beta chains drawn from one sample of a study of CD8 T cells in Susac syndrome. One entry per CDR3 protein, called by TCRdb with MiXCR from the immunoSEQ multiplex PCR reads. In the table there are about 430,000 distinct CDR3 sequences, about 85% of which are singletons. The sample consisted of CD8+ T cells from PBMCs. The receptors here all came from a human donor with multiple sclerosis. CDR3s include the opening cysteine and the closing phenylalanine or tryptophan. Fields, in order: D gene, V gene, J gene, clone size, CDR3 DNA, CDR3 protein. A D gene is named only where the DNA matches it firmly. Rows may omit the clone size; those that give it use once, few, many or a size class.

D gene: -
V gene: TRBV7-8
J gene: TRBJ2-7
clone size: -
CDR3 DNA: TGTGCCAGCAGCTCATTTACTTGGACTCAACCCTACGAGCAGTACTTC
CDR3 protein: CASSSFTWTQPYEQYF

D gene: -
V gene: TRBV5-4
J gene: TRBJ1-6
clone size: -
CDR3 DNA: TGTGCCAGCAGCTTGGGTCTAAAAGACTATAATTCACCCCTCCACTTT
CDR3 protein: CASSLGLKDYNSPLHF

D gene: -
V gene: TRBV7-9
J gene: TRBJ1-1
clone size: -
CDR3 DNA: TGTGCCAGCAGCGAGAGCGTCCTGGGAGCTTTCTTT
CDR3 protein: CASSESVLGAFF

D gene: -
V gene: TRBV27
J gene: TRBJ2-6
clone size: -
CDR3 DNA: TGTGCCAGCAGTTTATTAGTAGCCGCTGGGGCCAACGTCCTGACTTTC
CDR3 protein: CASSLLVAAGANVLTF

D gene: TRBD2
V gene: TRBV27
J gene: TRBJ2-3
clone size: -
CDR3 DNA: TGTGCCAGCAGTAGAATAGCGGGAGATTGGACAGATACGCAGTATTTT
CDR3 protein: CASSRIAGDWTDTQYF

D gene: TRBD2
V gene: TRBV28
J gene: TRBJ2-1
clone size: -
CDR3 DNA: TGTGCCAGCAGTTTAGGCGGGAGTTGGTACAATGAGCAGTTCTTC
CDR3 protein: CASSLGGSWYNEQFF

D gene: -
V gene: TRBV11-2
J gene: TRBJ1-2
clone size: -
CDR3 DNA: TGTGCCAGCAGCACCCGACAGAGCCACCTTAACTATGGCTACACCTTC
CDR3 protein: CASSTRQSHLNYGYTF

D gene: TRBD1
V gene: TRBV25-1
J gene: TRBJ1-2
clone size: -
CDR3 DNA: TGTGCCAGCAGTGAATGGGGACAGGGAATCTATGGCTACACCTTC
CDR3 protein: CASSEWGQGIYGYTF

D gene: TRBD2
V gene: TRBV5-1
J gene: TRBJ2-5
clone size: -
CDR3 DNA: TGCGCCAGCAGCTTGGCAACGGCGGGGGAAGAGACCCAGTACTTC
CDR3 protein: CASSLATAGEETQYF

D gene: -
V gene: TRBV7-9
J gene: TRBJ2-5
clone size: -
CDR3 DNA: TGTGCCAGCAGCCTGCCATCGGGGAGGGAGACCCAGTACTTC
CDR3 protein: CASSLPSGRETQYF

D gene: -
V gene: TRBV27
J gene: TRBJ1-1
clone size: -
CDR3 DNA: TGTGCCAGCAGTCATCCGGGGCTACGGGAAGCTTTCTTT
CDR3 protein: CASSHPGLREAFF

D gene: TRBD1
V gene: TRBV2
J gene: TRBJ1-3
clone size: -
CDR3 DNA: TGTGCCAGCAGGGGGACAGACCACTCTGGAAACACCATATATTTT
CDR3 protein: CASRGTDHSGNTIYF

D gene: -
V gene: TRBV4-1
J gene: TRBJ1-4
clone size: -
CDR3 DNA: TGCGCCAGCAGCCAAGATACGTGGTTAGGGCTGTTTTTT
CDR3 protein: CASSQDTWLGLFF

D gene: TRBD1
V gene: TRBV4-3
J gene: TRBJ2-1
clone size: -
CDR3 DNA: TGCGCCAGCAGCCAAGCCGGGACAGGGTGGGATGAGCAGTTCTTC
CDR3 protein: CASSQAGTGWDEQFF

D gene: TRBD1
V gene: TRBV19
J gene: TRBJ2-1
clone size: -
CDR3 DNA: TGTGCCAGTAGTATAGAAGCACGACAGGGGGATTACAATGAGCAGTTCTTC
CDR3 protein: CASSIEARQGDYNEQFF

D gene: -
V gene: TRBV27
J gene: TRBJ2-5
clone size: few
CDR3 DNA: TGTGCCAGCAGTGCATCAGGGGGAGGACAAGAGACCCAGTACTTC
CDR3 protein: CASSASGGGQETQYF

D gene: -
V gene: TRBV19
J gene: TRBJ1-5
clone size: -
CDR3 DNA: TGTGCCAGCGAGGGTGGGAACAATCAGCCCCAGCATTTT
CDR3 protein: CASEGGNNQPQHF

D gene: -
V gene: TRBV27
J gene: TRBJ2-1
clone size: once
CDR3 DNA: TGTGCCAGCAGTTTATCTAGTACGTGGGGTAGTTCGCTCTTC
CDR3 protein: CASSLSSTWGSSLF

D gene: TRBD2
V gene: TRBV19
J gene: TRBJ2-1
clone size: -
CDR3 DNA: TGTGCCAGTAGTACCTGGACTAGCGGGGCAATCTCCTACAATGAGCAGTTCTTC
CDR3 protein: CASSTWTSGAISYNEQFF

D gene: TRBD1
V gene: TRBV25-1
J gene: TRBJ2-5
clone size: -
CDR3 DNA: TGTGCCAGCAGCCCCAGCGACAGGGGGGACCAAGAGACCCAGTACTTC
CDR3 protein: CASSPSDRGDQETQYF

D gene: -
V gene: TRBV19
J gene: TRBJ1-1
clone size: -
CDR3 DNA: TGTGCCAGTAGTATTTATGACTGGAACACTGAAGCTTTCTTT
CDR3 protein: CASSIYDWNTEAFF

D gene: TRBD1
V gene: TRBV6-1
J gene: TRBJ1-5
clone size: -
CDR3 DNA: TGTGCCACTTCTCAGGGGGAATGGAATCAGCCCCAGCATTTT
CDR3 protein: CATSQGEWNQPQHF

D gene: -
V gene: TRBV5-1
J gene: TRBJ1-1
clone size: once
CDR3 DNA: TGCGCCAGCAGCTTGGGCAGGGGAGAAGGGAACACTGAAGCTTTCTTT
CDR3 protein: CASSLGRGEGNTEAFF

D gene: -
V gene: TRBV5-1
J gene: TRBJ1-1
clone size: -
CDR3 DNA: TGCGCCAGCAGCGAGGAGTGGGGGGTAAGGCTAGAGGAGGCTTTCTTT
CDR3 protein: CASSEEWGVRLEEAFF

D gene: TRBD1
V gene: TRBV5-6
J gene: TRBJ1-2
clone size: -
CDR3 DNA: TGTGCCAGCAGCTTTTCAGGGGGTGCTGACTATGGCTACACCTTC
CDR3 protein: CASSFSGGADYGYTF

D gene: -
V gene: TRBV20-1
J gene: TRBJ2-1
clone size: -
CDR3 DNA: TGCAGTGCTAGAGATCGCAGGGGGGTAAACAATGAGCAGTTCTTC
CDR3 protein: CSARDRRGVNNEQFF